This T cell receptor beta chain is drawn from a study of early T cells in non-severe SARS-CoV-2 infection. Unique molecular identifiers tagged individual cDNA molecules. Using its own MiXCR run on the 5' RACE reads, TCRdb lists one record per CDR3 protein. The sample carries 95,000 to 110,000 distinct CDR3 sequences, more than 9.5% recorded once. The CDR3 loop spans 14 amino acids. The germline V gene has CDR1 SNHLY and CDR2 FYNNEI. Trimming shortened V by 10 bases and J by 2 bases, and 16 bases separated the two germline ends. This clonotype showed up many times. This clonotype was obtained from an adult who was a healthcare worker with PCR-confirmed SARS-CoV-2 infection or an uninfected control (not recorded which). The sequencing sample was made of whole blood. This sequence joins TRBV2 and TRBJ2-3; D remains ambiguous. CDR3 sequence: CATHPQRSTDTQYF. CDR3 nucleotides: TGTGCCACCCACCCCCAGAGGTCCACAGATACGCAGTATTTT.